The clone carrying this TCR beta chain was found many times. Its antigen is unknown. The read terminates 3 residues before the CDR3 end, so the remaining end is supplied by the germline J gene. This entry comes from a study of T cell clonality in common variable immunodeficiency. General observations from the study: CVID subjects had higher TCRbeta clonality than healthy controls, most marked in about a third. Patient heterogeneity in the CVID cohort limited correlations between repertoire features and clinical complications.

The protocol was immunoSEQ multiplex PCR, while the TCRdb copy is restricted to in-frame clones and leaves out a portion. The table lists about 81,000 clones, with no singletons. CDR3 size: 17 residues. V shed 5 bases and J shed 5 bases, with 25 bases lying between them. The germline V gene encodes CDR1 SGHTA and CDR2 FQGTGA. The clonotype comes from a person aged 18 to 75 in good health. Sequencing was carried out using peripheral blood mononuclear cells. V gene TRBV7-3 combines with J gene TRBJ2-7; weak D call: TRBD2 (6 bases). The sequenced CDR3 bases are TGTGCCAGCAGCGACCCTACTAGCTTCAGAAGGGAAAACGAG. It specifies CASSDPTSFRRENE. In full, the CDR3 reads CASSDPTSFRRENEQYF.